This T cell receptor (beta chain) was obtained from a study of CD8 T cells in ankylosing spondylitis. As for this clonotype: Its antigen is unidentified.

Study results and caveats: Typical of ankylosing spondylitis blood, it appeared, was a TCR beta motif of under 10 highly homologous variants. Certain motif variants had earlier been reported in reactive arthritis synovial fluid and blood.

Quantitative 5'-RACE with molecular barcodes generated TCR beta libraries. In TCRdb, the 5' RACE reads were re-called with MiXCR into one record per CDR3 protein. The data show more than 150,000 distinct CDR3 sequences, 18% seen once. V was shortened by 3 bases and J by 7 bases, with 19 bases between the two germline ends. The CDR3 is made up of 16 amino acids. This TCR was sampled from a male donor under 30 with ankylosing spondylitis or in good health (not recorded which). Sample: blood, either unsorted or a sorted T cell fraction (not recorded which). The chain carries TRBV12-3 or TRBV12-4 and TRBJ1-5; weak D call: TRBD1 (5 bases). The CDR3 loop is CASSFEGREIGQPQHF. The CDR3, as DNA: TGTGCCAGCAGTTTTGAGGGCAGGGAAATAGGACAGCCCCAGCATTTT.